What follows are 30 T cell receptor beta chains derived from one specimen sequenced in a study of blood T cell repertoires in COVID-19. The protocol was immunoSEQ multiplex PCR, while the TCRdb copy is restricted to in-frame clones and leaves out a portion. The sample lists around 300,000 clones, about 90% occurring once. Sequenced sample: PBMCs or T cells enriched from blood (not recorded which). These receptors came from a woman between 18 and 29 years old with acute COVID-19.

The chain couples TRBV6-2 or TRBV6-3 to TRBJ1-6, with D perhaps matching TRBD1 (6 bases). The germline V and J ends were trimmed by 5 bases and 9 bases, with 11 bases remaining between them. The CDR3 has 13 amino acids. Germline V lookup: CDR1 MNHEY, CDR2 SVGEGT. CDR3 bases: TGTGCCAGCAGTGCCTACAGGGTTTCACCCCTCCACTTT. This sequence encodes CASSAYRVSPLHF.

The rearrangement uses TRBV27 and TRBJ1-2; TRBD1 agrees at 9 bases. CDR3 length: 16 amino acids. V lost 5 bases and J lost 2; bases outside the gene matches: 9. Germline CDR1 reads MNHEY; CDR2 reads SMNVEV (reference sequence). The CDR3 loop reads CASSPQGTGLNYGYTF. DNA of the CDR3: TGTGCCAGCAGTCCCCAGGGGACAGGGTTAAACTATGGCTACACCTTC.

V is TRBV18 and J is TRBJ1-1; 8 bases are a match to TRBD1. Germline V gives CDR1 KGHSH, CDR2 LQKENI. The CDR3 totals 17 residues. V lost 2 bases and J lost 4; bases outside the gene matches: 12. The CDR3 DNA reads as TGTGCCAGCTCACCAACCACAGGGGGAAGAGGCGGCACTGAAGCTTTCTTT. Its protein is CASSPTTGGRGGTEAFF.

The chain joins TRBV27 to TRBJ1-5, with D possibly being TRBD1 (6 bases). Between the trimmed V and J ends, which lost 0 bases and 0 bases, there was a span of 15 bases. The CDR3 length is 18 residues. CDR1 MNHEY and CDR2 SMNVEV come from the germline V gene (reference sequence). CDR3 DNA: TGTGCCAGCAGTTTATCGGGGGGGGGCATATATAGCAATCAGCCCCAGCATTTT. Translating gives CASSLSGGGIYSNQPQHF.

The chain has TRBV6-5 and TRBJ2-7; the match to TRBD1 covers 8 bases. Trimming took 4 bases from V and 5 from J; bases not matched to a gene: 13. The length of the CDR3 is 16 residues. Germline V lookup: CDR1 MNHEY, CDR2 SVGAGI. The CDR3 loop reads CASSWGWGQGANEQYF. The CDR3 region has the DNA TGTGCCAGCAGTTGGGGCTGGGGGCAGGGGGCCAACGAGCAGTACTTC.

This rearrangement joins TRBV18 to TRBJ2-7, with 8 bases lining up with TRBD2. Germline CDR1 KGHSH, CDR2 LQKENI. After removal of 2 bases from V and 7 bases from J, the junction contained 7 bases not matched to a gene. CDR3 length: 14 amino acids. The chain's CDR3 is CASSPTGGIGEQYF. Written as DNA, the CDR3 is TGTGCCAGCTCACCAACGGGGGGGATTGGAGAGCAGTACTTC. Full variable domain (missing parts from reference TRBV18 and TRBJ2-7): NAGVMQNPRHLVRRRGQEARLRCSPMKGHSHVYWYRQLPEEGLKFMVYLQKENIIDESGMPKERFSAEFPKEGPSILRIQQVVRGDSAAYFCASSPTGGIGEQYFGPGTRLTVT.

The chain carries TRBV3-1 (or the pseudogene TRBV3-2) and TRBJ2-1; TRBD1 agrees at 12 bases. The germline gives CDR1 LGHDT, CDR2 YNNKEL (reference sequence). V shed 1 base, J shed 7 bases, and the junction held 8 bases outside the gene matches. The CDR3 spans 17 residues. CDR3 residues: CASSQVWGQGAENEQFF. CDR3 DNA sequence: TGTGCCAGCAGCCAAGTTTGGGGACAGGGGGCGGAAAATGAGCAGTTCTTC.

This clone was seen a few times. The V and J genes are TRBV9 and TRBJ2-2, with 8 bases matching TRBD2. This CDR3 is 17 amino acids long. V was clipped by 0 bases and J by 0 bases; unmatched bases: 4. Germline lookup yields CDR1 SGDLS and CDR2 YYNGEE. CDR3 in amino acids: CASSVEVLAANTGELFF. DNA for the CDR3: TGTGCCAGCAGCGTAGAAGTACTAGCGGCGAACACCGGGGAGCTGTTTTTT.

The V call is TRBV5-4, the J call TRBJ2-7, with 13 bases that match TRBD2. The germline CDR1 and CDR2 sequences are SGHNT and YYREEE (reference sequence). V dropped 4 bases and J dropped 0; count of bases not matched to a gene: 4. The CDR3 covers 16 residues. CDR3 in amino acids: CASSMGLAGSSYEQYF. The CDR3 coding sequence is TGTGCCAGCAGCATGGGACTAGCGGGGAGCTCCTACGAGCAGTACTTC.

V is TRBV2 and J is TRBJ1-5; D remains unclear. The CDR3 sequence is 15 residues long. Germline assignment: CDR1 SNHLY and CDR2 FYNNEI. Trimming cost V 6 bases and J 2 bases, with 14 bases left between them. The CDR3 protein is CASRNTYVGNQPQHF. The CDR3, as DNA: TGTGCCAGCAGAAATACATACGTCGGCAATCAGCCCCAGCATTTT.

The chain joins TRBV7-9 to TRBJ1-2, with 7 bases fitting TRBD1. Germline trimming cut 2 bases from V and 0 bases from J; bases unmatched to any gene: 3. CDR1 and CDR2 (germline): SEHNR, FQNEAQ (reference sequence). The CDR3 extends over 15 amino acids. The CDR3 here is CASSLSGQSNYGYTF. The CDR3, as DNA: TGTGCCAGCAGCTTATCGGGACAGTCTAACTATGGCTACACCTTC.

The chain recombines TRBV28 with TRBJ2-2, with 8 positions matching TRBD2. The junction had 6 bases not matched to a gene; V was cut back by 4 bases and J by 5 bases. This CDR3 spans 15 amino acids. The germline V gene encodes CDR1 MDHEN and CDR2 SYDVKM. CDR3 loop: CASSSLAGLTGELFF. For the CDR3, the DNA is TGTGCCAGCAGTTCCTTAGCGGGACTTACCGGGGAGCTGTTTTTT.

The gene calls are TRBV9 and TRBJ1-2; TRBD1 matches 9 bases. J was trimmed by 8 bases and V by 0 bases; bases with no gene match: 8. Germline assignment: CDR1 SGDLS and CDR2 YYNGEE. CDR3 size: 15 residues. The CDR3 DNA reads as TGTGCCAGCAGCGTAGGGGACAGGGATCAGGGAGGCTACACCTTC. Amino acid sequence: CASSVGDRDQGGYTF.

This chain uses TRBV28 with TRBJ2-1; D perhaps matches TRBD2 (5 bases). Trimming stripped 4 bases from V and 0 bases from J, with 13 bases between. The CDR3 totals 16 residues. Looked up from germline, CDR1 is MDHEN and CDR2 is SYDVKM. CDR3 bases: TGTGCCAGCAGTTCACGGACTCGCAGCTCCTACAATGAGCAGTTCTTC. Amino acid sequence: CASSSRTRSSYNEQFF.

This clone has a single count. This chain links TRBV11-3 with TRBJ2-1; D call uncertain. The CDR3 extends over 14 amino acids. V lost 1 base to trimming and J lost 0 bases, with 4 bases between them. Germline CDR1 reads SGHNT; CDR2 reads YENEEA. The CDR3 protein is CASSLGSSYNEQFF. The CDR3 DNA sequence: TGTGCCAGCAGCTTAGGGAGCTCCTACAATGAGCAGTTCTTC.

The rearrangement links TRBV19 to TRBJ1-5; 7 nucleotides agree with TRBD1. Looked up from germline, CDR1 is LNHDA and CDR2 is SQIVND (reference sequence). Trimming removed 7 bases from V and 4 bases from J; junction bases left unmatched: 13. CDR3 size: 16 residues. As DNA, the CDR3 is TGTGCCAGTAAGATAACAGGGGTGGGTCAGAATCAGCCCCAGCATTTT. Its protein is CASKITGVGQNQPQHF.

The V call is TRBV5-1, the J call TRBJ2-6, with 13 bases lining up with TRBD2. Germline V gene sequence: CDR1 SGHRS, CDR2 YFSETQ. The V and J ends lost 5 bases and 0 bases, in that order; junction bases with no gene match: 5. The CDR3 runs 18 residues. CDR3 bases: TGCGCCAGCAGTCCCTGGACTAGCGGGGGCTCTGGGGCCAACGTCCTGACTTTC. The encoded protein is CASSPWTSGGSGANVLTF.

The CDR3 nucleotides are TGTGCCAGCAGTTACCCCGTCTATGAGCAGTTCTTC. As protein: CASSYPVYEQFF. The rearrangement links TRBV6-2 or TRBV6-3 to TRBJ2-1; the D is unclear. The germline V gene encodes CDR1 MNHEY and CDR2 SVGEGT. V was cut by 2 bases and J by 8 bases, with 7 bases left in between. The CDR3 totals 12 residues.

The chain employs TRBV13 and TRBJ2-6; D perhaps matches TRBD2 (5 bases). CDR3 length: 13 amino acids. Germline lookup yields CDR1 PRHDT and CDR2 FYEKMQ (reference sequence). Trimming cost V 2 bases and J 10 bases, with 9 bases left between them. The CDR3 spells CASSLSGTNVLTF. CDR3 nucleotide sequence: TGTGCCAGCAGCTTATCGGGAACAAACGTCCTGACTTTC.

This rearrangement joins TRBV7-9 to TRBJ1-1; no firm D call. CDR3 length: 13 residues. Between the trimmed V and J ends, which lost 5 bases and 7 bases, there was a span of 14 bases. Germline loops: CDR1 SEHNR, CDR2 FQNEAQ (reference sequence). The CDR3 DNA reads TGTGCCAGCAGCCCCCCATGGGGAGGTGAAGCTTTCTTT. Protein: CASSPPWGGEAFF.

The rearrangement uses TRBV11-2 and TRBJ2-5, with D unresolved. Germline V lookup: CDR1 SGHAT, CDR2 FQNNGV. The CDR3 loop spans 13 amino acids. Between the trimmed V and J ends, which lost 1 base and 4 bases, there was a span of 7 bases. CDR3 sequence: CASSLVRVETQYF. The CDR3 nucleotides read TGTGCCAGCAGCTTAGTTAGAGTAGAGACCCAGTACTTC. The full variable domain, its missing parts supplied by reference TRBV11-2 and TRBJ2-5, is EAGVAQSPRYKIIEKRQSVAFWCNPISGHATLYWYQQILGQGPKLLIQFQNNGVVDDSQLPKDRFSAERLKGVDSTLKIQPAKLEDSAVYLCASSLVRVETQYFGPGTRLLVL.

V usage is TRBV7-8 and J usage is TRBJ2-1, with 9 positions matching TRBD1. In germline, CDR1 is SGHVS, CDR2 FQNEAQ. The CDR3 length is 18 residues. The trim removed 7 bases at V and 0 bases at J, leaving 13 bases unmatched. The chain's CDR3 is CASTILLGTGSSYNEQFF. CDR3 bases: TGTGCCAGCACCATCTTACTCGGGACAGGGAGCTCCTACAATGAGCAGTTCTTC.

The CDR3 reads CASSFGTTYGEAFF. CDR3 bases: TGTGCCAGCAGCTTTGGGACTACTTACGGTGAAGCTTTCTTT. The V and J genes are TRBV5-5 and TRBJ1-1, with D maybe TRBD1 (5 bases). There are 14 residues in the CDR3. Germline V gene data show CDR1 as SGHKS and CDR2 as YYEKEE (reference sequence). Trimming removed 2 bases from V and 7 bases from J, with 15 bases in between.

V gene TRBV2 combines with J gene TRBJ2-2; 9 positions match TRBD2. V was pared by 6 bases and J by 7 bases, with 12 bases of the junction left unmatched. CDR1 SNHLY and CDR2 FYNNEI come from the germline V gene. CDR3 length: 16 residues. CDR3 in DNA: TGTGCCAGCAGCCCCCAGGGGGGACTAGCAGTCGGGGAGCTGTTTTTT. It yields the protein CASSPQGGLAVGELFF.

J is TRBJ2-7 and V is TRBV30, with 9 bases identical to TRBD2. Germline CDR1 GTSNPN, CDR2 SVGIG (reference sequence). There are 17 residues in the CDR3. V was pared by 1 base and J by 1 base, with 11 bases of the junction left unmatched. DNA for the CDR3: TGTGCCTGGAGTGGGTTAGCGGGAGCCCCAAGATCCTACGAGCAGTACTTC. This translates into CAWSGLAGAPRSYEQYF. The variable domain in full, with the rest retrieved from reference TRBV30 and TRBJ2-7, is SQTIHQWPATLVQPVGSPLSLECTVEGTSNPNLYWYRQAAGRGLQLLFYSVGIGQISSEVPQNLSASRPQDRQFILSSKKLLLSDSGFYLCAWSGLAGAPRSYEQYFGPGTRLTVT.

The J gene is TRBJ2-1, the V gene TRBV12-5; 7 nucleotides line up with TRBD2. This CDR3 has 13 residues. CDR1 and CDR2 from the germline V gene are LGHNT and FRNRAP. V shed 1 base and J 9 bases; nucleotides not matched to a gene: 3. This CDR3 reads CASGLGLASEQFF. CDR3 bases: TGTGCTAGTGGTTTGGGACTAGCCAGTGAGCAGTTCTTC.

The J gene is TRBJ2-1, the V gene TRBV4-1, with TRBD2 matching 7 bases. The CDR3 spans 16 residues. Germline CDR1 reads MGHRA; CDR2 reads YSYEKL. V was clipped by 1 base and J by 12 bases; unmatched bases: 15. The CDR3: CASSQVPWSSGLGQFF. The DNA for the CDR3 is TGCGCCAGCAGCCAAGTTCCGTGGTCTAGCGGATTGGGGCAGTTCTTC.

The genes are TRBV30 and TRBJ1-5; weak D call: TRBD1 (5 bases). This CDR3 spans 13 amino acids. Germline-derived CDR1 and CDR2 are GTSNPN and SVGIG (reference sequence). Trimming cost V 0 bases and J 8 bases, with 11 bases left between them. CDR3 coding DNA: TGTGCCTGGAGTGTGGGGGGTGGGGAGCCCCAGCATTTT. Translating gives CAWSVGGGEPQHF.

V gene TRBV10-3 combines with J gene TRBJ2-7, with D maybe TRBD1 (6 bases). The CDR3 has 12 amino acids. V lost 6 bases to trimming and J lost 4 bases, with 10 bases between them. Germline-derived CDR1 and CDR2 are ENHRY and SYGVKD. CDR3 DNA sequence: TGTGCCATCAGCGGGCAGGGGTACGAGCAGTACTTC. It encodes CAISGQGYEQYF.

The chain has TRBV18 and TRBJ2-1; tentatively, D is TRBD1 (5 bases). The CDR3 loop spans 15 amino acids. Trimming removed 3 bases from V and 9 bases from J, with 18 bases in between. Germline V lookup: CDR1 KGHSH, CDR2 LQKENI. This chain's CDR3 is CASSPRQGADGEQFF. Written as DNA, the CDR3 is TGTGCCAGCTCACCCCGGCAAGGGGCGGACGGTGAGCAGTTCTTC.